Listed below are T cell receptor beta chains from one sample, sequenced in a study of naive and memory T cell subsets. MiXCR was run by TCRdb on the UMI-ligation and nested PCR reads, yielding one entry per CDR3 protein. The sample records about 90,000 distinct CDR3 sequences, roughly 12% being singletons. Source material: naive CD4+ T cells from blood. These receptors all stem from a human donor in good health. Each CDR3 is given with its conserved first and last residue. Each record gives: D gene, J gene, V gene, clone size, CDR3 DNA, CDR3 protein. D genes are given only for firm matches. Clone size is not always given. Where it is, it says once, few, many or a class for expanded clones.

.,TRBJ1-3,TRBV15,.,TGTGCCACGGCCCCGGGAGGAAACACCATATATTTT,CATAPGGNTIYF
.,TRBJ2-7,TRBV5-6,few,TGTGCCAGCAGCTTTGAGGGTACTTACTACCAGGGGGAGCAGTACTTC,CASSFEGTYYQGEQYF
.,TRBJ1-3,TRBV4-3,many,TGCGCCAGCAGCCAGGAAGACAGGCGCCGTCACACCATATATTTT,CASSQEDRRRHTIYF
.,TRBJ1-1,TRBV7-2,.,TGTGCCAGCAGCTCTCAAACAGGGTGGTCTGCTGAAGCTTTCTTT,CASSSQTGWSAEAFF
.,TRBJ1-2,TRBV12-3/TRBV12-4,many,TGTGCCAGCAGACAACAGGCCATTGGCTACACCTTC,CASRQQAIGYTF
TRBD1,TRBJ1-2,TRBV27,.,TGTGCCAGCAGTTTAGTCGGACAGGGGAACTATGGCTACACCTTC,CASSLVGQGNYGYTF
.,TRBJ1-1,TRBV30,.,TGTGCCTGGAGTTCGGGGTTCAACACTGAAGCTTTCTTT,CAWSSGFNTEAFF
.,TRBJ2-7,TRBV10-3,many,TGTGCCATCAGTGCGGCAAGGATGGAGCAGTACTTC,CAISAARMEQYF
.,TRBJ2-6,TRBV5-1,many,TGCGCCAGCAGCCTCAACCTACTGGGATCATCTGGGGCCAACGTCCTGACTTTC,CASSLNLLGSSGANVLTF
.,TRBJ2-3,TRBV27,few,TGTGCCAGCAGTTTACGGCTGGGGGCAGATACGCAGTATTTT,CASSLRLGADTQYF
.,TRBJ2-1,TRBV28,few,TGTGCCAGCAACAGGAGGAGTTCGGGGCTGGGTGAGCAGTTCTTC,CASNRRSSGLGEQFF
.,TRBJ1-6,TRBV7-9,few,TGTGCCAGCAGCTTAGAGCAAAATTCACCCCTCCACTTT,CASSLEQNSPLHF
.,TRBJ1-1,TRBV12-3/TRBV12-4,many,TGTGCCAGCAGTTTTATGGGGGGCGGCAATGAAGCTTTCTTT,CASSFMGGGNEAFF
TRBD1,TRBJ1-2,TRBV7-9,few,TGTGCCAGCAGCACTCCAGGGGGCGCGGATGGCTACACCTTC,CASSTPGGADGYTF
TRBD2,TRBJ2-7,TRBV15,.,TGTGCCACCAGCAGGAACAGCGGGGGGTACGAGCAGTACTTC,CATSRNSGGYEQYF
.,TRBJ2-3,TRBV2,few,TGTGCCAGCAAGCCCCTGGACAACACAGATACGCAGTATTTT,CASKPLDNTDTQYF
.,TRBJ2-7,TRBV7-2,few,TGTGCCAGCAGCTCCGGGGGCCCATCGTACGAGCAGTACTTC,CASSSGGPSYEQYF
TRBD1,TRBJ2-7,TRBV9,few,TGTGCCAGCAGCTCCGGGGGGACAGGGTTCTCCTACGAGCAGTACTTC,CASSSGGTGFSYEQYF
.,TRBJ1-5,TRBV7-2,.,TGTGCCAGCAGCTTTGGGTCTGGCAATCAGCCCCAGCATTTT,CASSFGSGNQPQHF
.,TRBJ2-1,TRBV18,many,TGTGCCAGCTCACCCCCGAGTCGGTCGGTTAATGAGCAGTTCTTC,CASSPPSRSVNEQFF
TRBD1,TRBJ1-4,TRBV11-2,few,TGTGCCAGCCAAGGACAGGGAGACGAAAAACTGTTTTTT,CASQGQGDEKLFF
.,TRBJ1-1,TRBV6-2/TRBV6-3,.,TGTGCCAGCAGTCAACGACAGATAGCTTTCTTT,CASSQRQIAFF
.,TRBJ2-3,TRBV19,many,TGTGCCAGTATATCTAAAGCGGGCAGGGCCGCAGATACGCAGTATTTT,CASISKAGRAADTQYF
.,TRBJ2-5,TRBV7-8,few,TGTGCCAGCACCCCTGAACGCGGGACACTCCAAGAGACCCAGTACTTC,CASTPERGTLQETQYF